The rows below give T cell receptor beta chains drawn from one sample of a study of response to subunit inactivated influenza vaccine. TCRdb fed the RT-PCR reads into MiXCR, producing one record per CDR3 protein. The sample gives about 500,000 distinct CDR3 sequences, more than 15% of which show up once; around 3% is in the top ten. This material consisted of CD4+ T cells sorted from PBMCs, taken 23 to 25 months after vaccination. Receptors originate from a man in his fifties or sixties who received an inactivated influenza vaccine. CDR3s include the opening cysteine and the closing phenylalanine or tryptophan. D genes are given only for firm matches. Size tells how often a clone was seen (once, few, many) or the class of an expanded clone, and some rows leave it out.

>TRBD1|TRBJ2-3|few|TRBV27
TGTGCCACCGCCAAGGGGGCGAACACAGATACGCAGTATTTT
CATAKGANTDTQYF
>NA|TRBJ2-5|NA|TRBV20-1
TGCAGTGCTTCGGGACTCCAAGAGACCCAGTACTTC
CSASGLQETQYF
>TRBD2|TRBJ2-1|NA|TRBV9
TGTGCCAGCAGCGTATCCCCCAGGAGCGGGAGTGAGCAGTTCTTC
CASSVSPRSGSEQFF
>NA|TRBJ1-2|NA|TRBV10-3
TGTGCCATCAGTGATGCGGGAAACTATGGCTACACCTTC
CAISDAGNYGYTF
>NA|TRBJ1-5|few|TRBV12-3/TRBV12-4
TGTGCCAGCAGTTTACCAGTAAGGGGCAATCAGCCCCAGCATTTT
CASSLPVRGNQPQHF
>NA|TRBJ1-5|NA|TRBV29-1
TGCAGCGCATCAACCCCCGGAGGCGGTAGCAATCAGCCCCAGCATTTT
CSASTPGGGSNQPQHF
>NA|TRBJ1-4|few|TRBV12-3/TRBV12-4
TGTGCCAGCAGCATAGGGGGTCTGGGTGAAAAACTGTTTTTT
CASSIGGLGEKLFF
>NA|TRBJ2-5|few|TRBV7-3
TGTGCCAGCAGCGGACAGCCCCAAGAGACCCAGTACTTC
CASSGQPQETQYF
>TRBD2|TRBJ2-1|NA|TRBV5-4
TGTGCCAGCAGCGCGGGGGCTAGCGGGATGCGCAATGAGCAGTTCTTC
CASSAGASGMRNEQFF
>NA|TRBJ2-7|few|TRBV18
TGTGCCAGCTCACCCTTCGGTCAGGGAAGTTACGAGCAGTACTTC
CASSPFGQGSYEQYF
>TRBD1|TRBJ1-3|many|TRBV9
TGTGCCAGCAGCCCCGGGACAGTAGGTGGAAACACCATATATTTT
CASSPGTVGGNTIYF
>TRBD1|TRBJ1-5|NA|TRBV4-1
TGCGCCAGCAGCCAAGGGTTTCGGGACAGGCGAGCGTATAGCAATCAGCCCCAGCATTTT
CASSQGFRDRRAYSNQPQHF
>NA|TRBJ2-1|NA|TRBV7-2
TGTGCCAGCAGCGGAGGGGGGTTGGGCCCCTACAATGAGCAGTTCTTC
CASSGGGLGPYNEQFF
>NA|TRBJ1-5|NA|TRBV12-3/TRBV12-4
TGTGCCAGCAGGGCAGGGCGGTGGCGGGGCCAGCCCCAGCATTTT
CASRAGRWRGQPQHF
>TRBD1|TRBJ2-3|few|TRBV10-3
TGTGCCATCAGTGAAGGACGGACAGGGGGGAACACAGATACGCAGTATTTT
CAISEGRTGGNTDTQYF
>NA|TRBJ2-7|NA|TRBV19
TGTGCCAGTAGTGAAACCGGGTCTAGAATCTACGAGCAGTACTTC
CASSETGSRIYEQYF
>TRBD1|TRBJ1-5|NA|TRBV20-1
TGCAGTGCTAAGGGGAAGGGGACAGGCAATCAGCCCCAGCATTTT
CSAKGKGTGNQPQHF
>TRBD2|TRBJ2-5|NA|TRBV5-5
TGTGCCAGCAGCTTGTATAGCGGGGGGATCGAAGAGACCCAGTACTTC
CASSLYSGGIEETQYF
>TRBD2|TRBJ2-4|many|TRBV5-1
TGCGCCAGCAGCTTGAAGGCTAGCGGTGGACTAGCCAAAAACATTCAGTACTTC
CASSLKASGGLAKNIQYF
>NA|TRBJ2-7|many|TRBV4-3
TGCGCCAGCAGCCAAGATCCCTGGGGCGAGCAGTACTTC
CASSQDPWGEQYF
>NA|TRBJ1-4|few|TRBV28
TGTGCCAGCAGTTGGACCACAACTAATGAAAAACTGTTTTTT
CASSWTTTNEKLFF
>NA|TRBJ2-4|NA|TRBV11-2
TGTGCCAGCAGCTTAGAGTGGGGCTTACTAGCCAAAAACATTCAGTACTTC
CASSLEWGLLAKNIQYF
>NA|TRBJ1-2|few|TRBV12-3/TRBV12-4
TGTGCCAGCAGTTTATTAGTCAGGGGAGGCTATGGCTACACCTTC
CASSLLVRGGYGYTF
>TRBD2|TRBJ2-3|NA|TRBV3-1
TGTGCCAGCAGCCAAGTTTTCGGACTAGCGGGAAGCACAGATACGCAGTATTTT
CASSQVFGLAGSTDTQYF
>NA|TRBJ2-2|NA|TRBV7-2
TGTGCCAGCAGCTGGGGACGGCAGGCCGGGGAGCTGTTTTTT
CASSWGRQAGELFF
>NA|TRBJ1-1|few|TRBV5-1
TGCGCCAGCAGCCCGGGCCCGGGGATACAAGGGATAACTGAAGCTTTCTTT
CASSPGPGIQGITEAFF
>NA|TRBJ2-3|NA|TRBV20-1
TGCAGTGCCATGTTAGGGACGACAGATACGCAGTATTTT
CSAMLGTTDTQYF
>NA|TRBJ2-5|NA|TRBV5-1
TGCGCCAGCAGCTTGGGGGGAAGGGAGCCAACCGCGGAGACCCAGTACTTC
CASSLGGREPTAETQYF
>NA|TRBJ1-6|many|TRBV11-2
TGTGCCAGCAGCTTTGAGACAGGCGGGAATTCACCCCTCCACTTT
CASSFETGGNSPLHF
>TRBD1|TRBJ1-3|NA|TRBV28
TGTGCCAGCAGTTTATGGGGACAGGACTCTGGAAACACCATATATTTT
CASSLWGQDSGNTIYF
>NA|TRBJ2-7|few|TRBV27
TGTGCCAGCAGTACCTCAGGGGTACCCTACGAGCAGTACTTC
CASSTSGVPYEQYF
>NA|TRBJ1-1|many|TRBV5-1
TGCGCCAGCAGCGCTGGACTCCGTGAACCTGAAGCTTTCTTT
CASSAGLREPEAFF
>NA|TRBJ1-1|NA|TRBV30
TGTGCCTGGAGTAGGGGGACGAACACTGAAGCTTTCTTT
CAWSRGTNTEAFF
>NA|TRBJ2-5|many|TRBV20-1
TGCAGTGCTAGAGTAGTCACTCTCGCTAGACAGACCCAGTACTTC
CSARVVTLARQTQYF
>NA|TRBJ2-2|NA|TRBV25-1
TGTGCCAGCAGTGAATGCCGCGAGCCGAACACCGGGGAGCTGTTTTTT
CASSECREPNTGELFF
>TRBD2|TRBJ2-1|few|TRBV11-3
TGTGCCAGCAGCCCCCAGCAGCGGGGTAGTGATGAGCAGTTCTTC
CASSPQQRGSDEQFF
>NA|TRBJ2-7|NA|TRBV15
TGTGCCACCAGCCCTACTAAGACAAGAAGCGAGCAGTACTTC
CATSPTKTRSEQYF
>TRBD2|TRBJ2-1|few|TRBV20-1
TGCAGTGCTAGAAACGGACTAGCGGGGGTGGGGTACAATGAGCAGTTCTTC
CSARNGLAGVGYNEQFF
>NA|TRBJ1-2|few|TRBV20-1
TGCAGTGCTTACGCCCCCGACAACTATGGCTACACCTTC
CSAYAPDNYGYTF
>TRBD1|TRBJ1-5|few|TRBV12-3/TRBV12-4
TGTGCCAGCAGTTTAGTGGCAGGGGGGGACAATCAGCCCCAGCATTTT
CASSLVAGGDNQPQHF
>TRBD1|TRBJ2-2|NA|TRBV5-1
TGCGCCAGCCTGGACAGGGCGAACACCGGGGAGCTGTTTTTT
CASLDRANTGELFF
>TRBD1|TRBJ1-1|few|TRBV12-3/TRBV12-4
TGTGCCAGCAGTTTCGGGACAGGGGGCGCGGGCGGCACTGAAGCTTTCTTT
CASSFGTGGAGGTEAFF
>TRBD1|TRBJ2-6|once|TRBV4-3
TGCGCCAGCAGCCAAGACCCACAGGGGCCCCGAGTCCTGACTTTC
CASSQDPQGPRVLTF
>NA|TRBJ2-2|NA|TRBV5-1
TGCGCCAGCAGCTCGCAGGGGTCGAACACCGGGGAGCTGTTTTTT
CASSSQGSNTGELFF
>TRBD2|TRBJ2-2|few|TRBV10-3
TGTGCCATCAGGACCGGGACTAGCGGGAGGGCCGGGGAGCTGTTTTTT
CAIRTGTSGRAGELFF